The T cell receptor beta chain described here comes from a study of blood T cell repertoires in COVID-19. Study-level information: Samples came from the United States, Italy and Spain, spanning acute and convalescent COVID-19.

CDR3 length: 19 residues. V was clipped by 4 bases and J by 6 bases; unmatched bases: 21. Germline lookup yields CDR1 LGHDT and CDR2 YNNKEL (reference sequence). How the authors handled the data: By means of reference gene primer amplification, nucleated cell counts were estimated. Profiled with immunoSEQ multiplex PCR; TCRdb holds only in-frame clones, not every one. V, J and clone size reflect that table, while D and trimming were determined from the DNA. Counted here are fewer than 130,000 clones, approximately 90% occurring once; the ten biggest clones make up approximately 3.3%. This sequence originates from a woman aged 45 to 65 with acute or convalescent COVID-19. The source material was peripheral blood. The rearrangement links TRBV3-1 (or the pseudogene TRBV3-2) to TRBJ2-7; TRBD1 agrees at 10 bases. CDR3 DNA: TGTGCCAGCAGCCCCGGCGGAAGGACAGGGGGAATTACCCGTCGCGAGCAGTACTTC. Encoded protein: CASSPGGRTGGITRREQYF.